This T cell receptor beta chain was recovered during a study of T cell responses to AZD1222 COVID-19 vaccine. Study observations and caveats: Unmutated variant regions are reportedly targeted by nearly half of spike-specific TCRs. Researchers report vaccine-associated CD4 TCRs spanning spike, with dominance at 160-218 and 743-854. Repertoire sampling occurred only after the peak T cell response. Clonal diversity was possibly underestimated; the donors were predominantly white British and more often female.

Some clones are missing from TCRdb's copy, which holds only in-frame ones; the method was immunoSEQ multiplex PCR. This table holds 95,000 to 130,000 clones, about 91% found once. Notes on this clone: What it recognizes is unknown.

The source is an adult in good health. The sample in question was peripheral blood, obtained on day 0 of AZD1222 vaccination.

CDR3 loop: CASSLGQGSYTF. The CDR3 region has the DNA TGCGCCAGCAGCTTGGGACAGGGTAGTTACACCTTC. This sequence joins TRBV5-1 and TRBJ1-2; 7 bases align to TRBD1. With V trimmed by 0 bases and J by 11 bases, 4 bases remained unmatched. The germline V gene has CDR1 SGHRS and CDR2 YFSETQ. This CDR3 has 12 residues.